The 15 T cell receptor beta chains reported below all come from one sample, sequenced in a study. Each CDR3 protein gets one entry after TCRdb re-called the RT-PCR reads with MiXCR. The sample has approximately 720,000 distinct CDR3 sequences; 13% to 15% are singletons. The specimen was memory CD4+ T cells from blood. The receptors originated from a female donor in good health, serving as a healthy control.

There are a few counts of this clonotype. V gene TRBV5-5 combines with J gene TRBJ2-5; D is unresolved. Trimming cost V 4 bases and J 2 bases, with 9 bases left between them. This CDR3 is built from 13 residues. The germline V gene has CDR1 SGHKS and CDR2 YYEKEE (reference sequence). CDR3 residues: CASSPLKQETQYF. CDR3 nucleotide sequence: TGTGCCAGCAGCCCCTTGAAACAAGAGACCCAGTACTTC.

This chain joins TRBV5-6 and TRBJ1-6, with 7 bases that match TRBD1. The CDR3 sequence is 15 residues long. Trimming at V came to 2 bases and at J to 5 bases, leaving 4 bases not matched to a gene. Germline V lookup: CDR1 SGHDT, CDR2 YYEEEE. The CDR3 DNA is TGTGCCAGCAGCTTACCAGGGGGGAATAATTCACCCCTCCACTTT. Protein sequence: CASSLPGGNNSPLHF.

This clonotype turned up a few times. The chain carries TRBV19 and TRBJ2-3; TRBD2 matches 8 bases. CDR3 length equals 13 residues. Looked up from germline, CDR1 is LNHDA and CDR2 is SQIVND (reference sequence). J lost 4 bases, V lost 9 bases, and 6 bases had no gene match. The CDR3 sequence: CASSLAAADTQYF. CDR3 nucleotides: TGTGCCAGCTCACTAGCGGCGGCAGATACGCAGTATTTT.

Many counts were recorded for this clonotype. This chain links TRBV12-3 or TRBV12-4 with TRBJ1-1, with 9 bases lining up with TRBD1. Losses at the gene ends were 6 bases for V and 8 bases for J; bases not matched to a gene: 4. The CDR3 loop spans 12 amino acids. CDR3 nucleotide sequence: TGTGCCAGCAGCCTGACAGGGGGAGAAGCTTTCTTT. This sequence encodes CASSLTGGEAFF.

This clonotype was seen many times. The CDR3 nucleotides are TGCAGTGCTAGTAGGGCAGATACGCAGTATTTT. Encoded protein: CSASRADTQYF. V gene TRBV20-1 combines with J gene TRBJ2-3; the D is unclear. V gave up 3 bases and J gave up 4 bases, with 5 bases separating them. Looked up from germline, CDR1 is DFQATT and CDR2 is SNEGSKA (reference sequence). CDR3 length equals 11 residues.

This clonotype has only a few counts. This chain connects TRBV5-1 to TRBJ2-1; perhaps TRBD1 as D (6 bases). V was clipped by 0 bases and J by 4 bases, with 11 bases between them. CDR1 is SGHRS and CDR2 is YFSETQ in the germline V gene. The CDR3 spans 15 residues. The CDR3: CASSLVRTEYNEQFF. Written as DNA, the CDR3 is TGCGCCAGCAGCTTGGTCCGGACAGAATACAATGAGCAGTTCTTC.

This clonotype was seen only a few times. This chain joins TRBV6-2 or TRBV6-3 and TRBJ2-6; D unclear. Germline CDR1 is MNHEY and CDR2 is SVGEGT. With 6 bases removed from V and 0 bases from J, the gap between germline ends came to 6 bases. The CDR3 has 14 amino acids. The CDR3 DNA follows: TGTGCCAGCAGCCCGTTCTCTGGGGCCAACGTCCTGACTTTC. The encoded protein is CASSPFSGANVLTF.

This clonotype was observed many times. The V gene is TRBV12-3 or TRBV12-4, the J gene TRBJ2-6, with 7 bases aligning to TRBD2. V lost 5 bases and J lost 4; bases outside the gene matches: 2. This CDR3 is built from 14 residues. The CDR3 DNA is TGTGCCAGCAGTGGGGGAGGGGGGGCCAACGTCCTGACTTTC. Translated, it gives CASSGGGGANVLTF.

The gene calls are TRBV9 and TRBJ1-6; 11 bases line up with TRBD1. V shed 4 bases and J 6 bases; nucleotides not matched to a gene: 6. From germline, CDR1 is SGDLS and CDR2 YYNGEE. This CDR3 has 16 residues. CDR3 coding DNA: TGTGCCAGCAGCTATGGACAGGGGGCGCCTAATTCACCCCTCCACTTT. Protein product: CASSYGQGAPNSPLHF. Together with reference TRBV9 and TRBJ1-6, the CDR3 gives the full variable domain: DSGVTQTPKHLITATGQRVTLRCSPRSGDLSVYWYQQSLDQGLQFLIQYYNGEERAKGNILERFSAQQFPDLHSELNLSSLELGDSALYFCASSYGQGAPNSPLHFGNGTRLTVT.

This clonotype was detected a few times. The V and J genes are TRBV5-1 and TRBJ1-2; D is uncertain. The CDR3 sequence is 13 residues long. V was shortened by 9 bases and J by 4 bases, with 16 bases between the two germline ends. Germline assignment: CDR1 SGHRS and CDR2 YFSETQ. DNA for the CDR3: TGCGCCACCACGCCAGGAGGCCGCTATGGCTACACCTTC. Translation: CATTPGGRYGYTF.

The chain links TRBV7-2 to TRBJ1-1, with D tentatively TRBD1 (5 bases). With 5 bases removed from V and 6 bases from J, the gap between germline ends came to 19 bases. In germline, CDR1 is SGHTA, CDR2 FQGNSA. The CDR3 contains 15 residues. The CDR3 protein is CASSPLPGRVAEAFF. The DNA of the CDR3 is TGTGCCAGCAGCCCCCTTCCAGGGAGGGTCGCTGAAGCTTTCTTT.

The CDR3 region has the DNA TGTGCCACCAGCAGGCCCGGGACACTAAACAATGAGCAGTTCTTC. Its protein is CATSRPGTLNNEQFF. The chain recombines TRBV15 with TRBJ2-1; D possibly corresponds to TRBD1 (6 bases). Between the trimmed V and J ends, which lost 3 bases and 5 bases, there was a span of 14 bases. CDR1 is LNHNV and CDR2 is YYDKDF in the germline V gene (reference sequence). The CDR3 has 15 residues.

The chain combines TRBV5-1 with TRBJ2-4, with D possibly TRBD1 on 5 matching bases. V lost 3 bases, J lost 0 bases, and 7 bases lay in between. Germline V gives CDR1 SGHRS, CDR2 YFSETQ. The length of the CDR3 is 14 residues. CDR3 protein: CASSWGLAKNIQYF. DNA of the CDR3: TGCGCCAGCAGCTGGGGCCTAGCCAAAAACATTCAGTACTTC.

This chain links TRBV5-1 with TRBJ2-1; TRBD2 might be the D (5 bases). CDR1 and CDR2 from the germline V gene are SGHRS and YFSETQ. The CDR3 is made up of 15 amino acids. Trimming took off 5 bases at V and 5 bases at J, with 17 bases between the two ends. CDR3 DNA: TGCGCCAGCAGTCAACTAGGGTTTGGAGACAATGAGCAGTTCTTC. Translating it yields CASSQLGFGDNEQFF. Combining the CDR3 with reference TRBV5-1 and TRBJ2-1 gives the whole variable domain KAGVTQTPRYLIKTRGQQVTLSCSPISGHRSVSWYQQTPGQGLQFLFEYFSETQRNKGNFPGRFSGRQFSNSRSEMNVSTLELGDSALYLCASSQLGFGDNEQFFGPGTRLTVL.

This clonotype was counted a few times. The V gene is TRBV10-3, the J gene TRBJ1-5; 7 positions match TRBD1. CDR1 is ENHRY, CDR2 SYGVKD, per germline. This CDR3 comprises 13 residues. After removal of 0 bases from V and 7 bases from J, the junction contained 0 bases not matched to a gene. CDR3 nucleotide sequence: TGTGCCATCAGTGAGTCGACAGGGCAGCCCCAGCATTTT. Amino acid sequence: CAISESTGQPQHF.